The 32 T cell receptor beta chains below come from one sample, sequenced in a study of blood T cell repertoires in COVID-19. Sequencing used immunoSEQ multiplex PCR; TCRdb keeps in-frame clones, though not all of them. The sample lists about 260,000 clones, 85% to 90% occurring once. Sequenced material: peripheral blood. These receptor sequences come from a woman between 40 and 55 years old with acute or convalescent COVID-19.

The genes are TRBV2 and TRBJ1-1; D may be TRBD1 (5 bases). The CDR3 is 14 residues long. Germline CDR1 is SNHLY and CDR2 is FYNNEI. Trimming took off 2 bases at V and 4 bases at J, with 11 bases between the two ends. CDR3 loop: CASSEFLGGTEAFF. The DNA for the CDR3 is TGTGCCAGCAGTGAATTTCTGGGGGGCACTGAAGCTTTCTTT.

This chain uses TRBV9 with TRBJ2-1, with 10 nucleotides matching TRBD2. Per germline, CDR1 SGDLS and CDR2 YYNGEE. This CDR3 comprises 18 residues. The trim removed 2 bases at V and 4 bases at J, leaving 12 bases unmatched. CDR3 in amino acids: CASSVRKRGGSSYNEQFF. The CDR3 DNA is TGTGCCAGCAGCGTTCGAAAGCGGGGGGGCTCATCGTACAATGAGCAGTTCTTC.

V is TRBV9 and J is TRBJ2-3; 7 nucleotides align to TRBD1. Germline assignment: CDR1 SGDLS and CDR2 YYNGEE. The trim removed 3 bases at V and 8 bases at J, leaving 9 bases unmatched. The CDR3 is 14 residues long. CDR3 protein: CASSAGQPSSTQYF. CDR3 nucleotide sequence: TGTGCCAGCAGCGCGGGACAGCCATCGAGTACGCAGTATTTT.

The V gene is TRBV7-2, the J gene TRBJ1-2; D gene unclear. V was cut by 1 base and J by 4 bases, with 13 bases left in between. The CDR3 consists of 15 residues. Germline lookup yields CDR1 SGHTA and CDR2 FQGNSA. As DNA, the CDR3 is TGTGCCAGCAGCTTAGAACGGTACGATCCCTATGGCTACACCTTC. Encoded protein: CASSLERYDPYGYTF.

The chain combines TRBV13 with TRBJ2-3; 10 nucleotides line up with TRBD2. J was trimmed by 6 bases and V by 5 bases; bases with no gene match: 14. The CDR3 is 17 amino acids. CDR1 is PRHDT, CDR2 FYEKMQ, per germline (reference sequence). The CDR3 coding sequence is TGTGCCAGCAGCCCCCCTCCTAGCGGGGGTTTCCGCGATACGCAGTATTTT. This sequence encodes CASSPPPSGGFRDTQYF.

The J gene is TRBJ2-3, the V gene TRBV5-6, with a tentative D call TRBD2 (5 bases). The ends were cut back, 4 bases at V and 3 bases at J, with 15 bases in the middle. Germline CDR1 reads SGHDT; CDR2 reads YYEEEE. This CDR3 has 15 residues. CDR3 sequence: CASSETKLGTDTQYF. CDR3 in DNA: TGTGCCAGCAGCGAAACTAAACTAGGTACAGATACGCAGTATTTT.

Only one count was recorded for this clone. The chain is built from TRBV13 and TRBJ2-5; perhaps TRBD2 as D (5 bases). The V end was cut by 1 base, the J end by 0 bases, with 6 bases between. Germline CDR1 PRHDT, CDR2 FYEKMQ (reference sequence). The CDR3 runs to 14 residues. Here the CDR3 DNA reads TGTGCCAGCAGCTTAGCGGGGTACCAAGAGACCCAGTACTTC. Amino acid sequence: CASSLAGYQETQYF.

The chain uses TRBV5-6 and TRBJ1-6, with D perhaps TRBD1 (6 bases). This CDR3 comprises 16 residues. CDR1 and CDR2 from the germline V gene are SGHDT and YYEEEE. V lost 4 bases and J 6 bases, leaving 17 bases between the germline ends. The CDR3 here is CASSPNPGQSNSPLHF. The CDR3 coding sequence is TGTGCCAGCAGCCCAAACCCTGGACAGTCTAATTCACCCCTCCACTTT.

J is TRBJ1-1 and V is TRBV30; 8 bases map to TRBD1. V trimming: 8 bases; J trimming: 5 bases; junction bases outside the gene matches: 10. There are 13 residues in the CDR3. CDR1 and CDR2 from the germline V gene are GTSNPN and SVGIG (reference sequence). For the CDR3, the DNA is TGTGCCCAAAGGGACAGGTCAAGAACTGAAGCTTTCTTT. This codes for CAQRDRSRTEAFF.

The J gene is TRBJ1-2, the V gene TRBV6-4; D gene unclear. Trimming took off 0 bases at V and 4 bases at J, with 9 bases between the two ends. Germline assignment: CDR1 MRHNA and CDR2 SNTAGT. CDR3 length equals 14 residues. CDR3 coding DNA: TGTGCCAGCAGTGACTCCGGAGGAGTCTATGGCTACACCTTC. As protein: CASSDSGGVYGYTF.

This chain links TRBV27 with TRBJ1-2; 7 positions agree with TRBD1. Germline-derived CDR1 and CDR2 are MNHEY and SMNVEV (reference sequence). V gave up 6 bases and J gave up 4 bases; unmatched junction bases: 8. The CDR3 spans 14 residues. This chain's CDR3 is CASRPEGTAYGYTF. In nucleotides, the CDR3 is TGTGCCAGCAGACCCGAGGGGACAGCCTATGGCTACACCTTC.

This clone occurred once. V gene TRBV12-3 or TRBV12-4 combines with J gene TRBJ2-3, with D hard to call. V lost 7 bases and J 1 base, leaving 9 bases between the germline ends. CDR3 size: 13 residues. In DNA, the CDR3 is TGTGCCAGCAACCCACGGGGCACAGATACGCAGTATTTT. It yields the protein CASNPRGTDTQYF.

The genes are TRBV27 and TRBJ2-2; tentatively, D is TRBD1 (5 bases). V was shortened by 2 bases and J by 1 base, with 14 bases between the two germline ends. Germline lookup yields CDR1 MNHEY and CDR2 SMNVEV (reference sequence). The CDR3 is 17 residues long. CDR3 region: CASSLRGLILNTGELFF. The CDR3 nucleotides are TGTGCCAGCAGTTTAAGGGGCCTTATATTGAACACCGGGGAGCTGTTTTTT.

This chain joins TRBV12-5 and TRBJ1-1, with D possibly being TRBD1 (6 bases). CDR1 is LGHNT and CDR2 is FRNRAP in the germline V gene. The CDR3 runs to 14 residues. V lost 2 bases, J lost 5 bases, and 12 bases lay in between. The CDR3 region is CASGLLRGGTEAFF. CDR3 DNA sequence: TGTGCTAGTGGTTTGTTAAGGGGGGGGACTGAAGCTTTCTTT.

This clone was observed once. The chain carries TRBV19 and TRBJ1-5; D perhaps matches TRBD1 (5 bases). Germline V gene sequence: CDR1 LNHDA, CDR2 SQIVND (reference sequence). The CDR3 consists of 15 residues. Trimming left V 8 bases short and J 6 bases short, with 20 bases between. The DNA of the CDR3 is TGTGCCAGTGGATTCCGGGGGGACGGAGGTCAGCCCCAGCATTTT. This codes for CASGFRGDGGQPQHF. Drawing the rest from reference TRBV19 and TRBJ1-5, the complete variable domain is DGGITQSPKYLFRKEGQNVTLSCEQNLNHDAMYWYRQDPGQGLRLIYYSQIVNDFQKGDIAEGYSVSREKKESFPLTVTSAQKNPTAFYLCASGFRGDGGQPQHFGDGTRLSIL.

The rearrangement links TRBV19 to TRBJ1-6; possibly TRBD1 for D (6 bases). This CDR3 is built from 13 residues. Germline loops: CDR1 LNHDA, CDR2 SQIVND (reference sequence). Trimming pared 6 bases from V and 4 bases from J, leaving 7 bases between. DNA of the CDR3: TGTGCCAGTAGAGGACAGTATAATTCACCCCTCCACTTT. It translates to CASRGQYNSPLHF.

The sample holds one count of this clone. The CDR3 nucleotides read TGTGCCAGTGCTACTAGCGGGGGGGCTGCATACAATGAGCAGTTCTTC. Its translation is CASATSGGAAYNEQFF. This chain uses TRBV3-1 (or the pseudogene TRBV3-2) with TRBJ2-1; 13 bases are shared with TRBD2. Germline-derived CDR1 and CDR2 are LGHDT and YNNKEL (reference sequence). The CDR3 sequence is 16 residues long. Trimming cost V 9 bases and J 4 bases; bases outside gene matches: 9.

This rearrangement joins TRBV2 to TRBJ2-7; TRBD1 aligns across 7 bases. V lost 6 bases and J lost 7; bases outside the gene matches: 12. The CDR3 is 14 amino acids. Germline CDR1 reads SNHLY; CDR2 reads FYNNEI. The CDR3 sequence is CASRYRGSAREQYV. As DNA, the CDR3 is TGTGCCAGCAGATACAGGGGCTCCGCAAGGGAGCAGTACGTC.

The V and J genes are TRBV27 and TRBJ1-5; D possibly corresponds to TRBD1 (6 bases). The CDR3 is 14 amino acids. Trimming removed 3 bases from V and 5 bases from J, with 11 bases in between. The germline gives CDR1 MNHEY, CDR2 SMNVEV (reference sequence). In DNA form, the CDR3 reads TGTGCCAGCAGTTTTAAGGCAGGGGATCAGCCCCAGCATTTT. Its protein product is CASSFKAGDQPQHF.

The chain has TRBV6-4 and TRBJ1-1; D call uncertain. Germline CDR1 reads MRHNA; CDR2 reads SNTAGT. The CDR3 runs 13 residues. Trimming shortened V by 0 bases and J by 4 bases, and 6 bases separated the two germline ends. Here the CDR3 DNA reads TGTGCCAGCAGTGACTCTCCAGGCACTGAAGCTTTCTTT. Translated: CASSDSPGTEAFF.

The rearrangement joins TRBV25-1 to TRBJ1-1; D is unclear. Trimming removed 5 bases at V and 4 bases at J, with 11 bases between. Germline V lookup: CDR1 MGHDK, CDR2 SYGVNS. The CDR3 is 13 amino acids. The CDR3 DNA sequence: TGTGCCAGCAGTCGGGGTTGGGGCACTGAAGCTTTCTTT. Encoded protein: CASSRGWGTEAFF.

The chain recombines TRBV2 with TRBJ1-2; D ambiguous. The germline V and J ends were trimmed by 4 bases and 2 bases, with 11 bases remaining between them. Germline V gives CDR1 SNHLY, CDR2 FYNNEI. This CDR3 contains 14 residues. The CDR3 protein is CASSVAGDNYGYTF. The CDR3 coding sequence is TGTGCCAGCAGTGTAGCCGGAGACAACTATGGCTACACCTTC.

CDR3 sequence (DNA): TGCGCCAGCAGCCCCTTAGATCCTAACACCGGGGAGCTGTTTTTT. It specifies CASSPLDPNTGELFF. The chain employs TRBV5-1 and TRBJ2-2; D ambiguous. This CDR3 has 15 amino acids. In germline, CDR1 is SGHRS, CDR2 YFSETQ. The ends were cut back, 4 bases at V and 2 bases at J, with 12 bases in the middle.

The chain employs TRBV27 and TRBJ1-2, with 7 positions matching TRBD1. After removal of 5 bases from V and 8 bases from J, the junction contained 8 bases not matched to a gene. The CDR3 sequence is 13 residues long. In germline, CDR1 is MNHEY, CDR2 SMNVEV (reference sequence). CDR3 sequence (DNA): TGTGCCAGCAGTGCCAGGGGGGCTGAAGGCTACACCTTC. As protein: CASSARGAEGYTF.

The V and J genes are TRBV6-6 and TRBJ2-1; 10 positions agree with TRBD2. Germline CDR1 MNHNY, CDR2 SVGAGI (reference sequence). The ends lost 6 bases at V and 3 bases at J; junction bases unmatched: 8. The CDR3 totals 16 residues. CDR3 residues: CASRRRSGGGYNEQFF. The CDR3 nucleotides are TGTGCCAGCAGGCGCCGGAGCGGGGGGGGCTACAATGAGCAGTTCTTC.

The rearrangement links TRBV19 to TRBJ1-1; 9 bases match TRBD1. Germline CDR1 and CDR2: LNHDA and SQIVND (reference sequence). The trim removed 9 bases at V and 3 bases at J, leaving 8 bases unmatched. The CDR3 has 14 residues. The CDR3 protein is CASRDREGDTEAFF. The CDR3 bases are TGTGCCAGCCGGGACAGGGAGGGGGACACTGAAGCTTTCTTT. The full variable domain, its missing parts supplied by reference TRBV19 and TRBJ1-1, is DGGITQSPKYLFRKEGQNVTLSCEQNLNHDAMYWYRQDPGQGLRLIYYSQIVNDFQKGDIAEGYSVSREKKESFPLTVTSAQKNPTAFYLCASRDREGDTEAFFGQGTRLTVV.

The chain joins TRBV11-3 to TRBJ1-6; 7 positions agree with TRBD1. Germline V gene sequence: CDR1 SGHNT, CDR2 YENEEA. The J segment lost 7 bases and the V segment lost 5 bases, leaving 5 bases of the junction unmatched. This CDR3 has 14 amino acids. As DNA, the CDR3 is TGTGCCAGCAGCGTACAGGGGAGGAATTCACCCCTCCACTTT. This translates into CASSVQGRNSPLHF.

J is TRBJ2-1 and V is TRBV12-3 or TRBV12-4; 7 positions match TRBD2. V shed 10 bases, J shed 5 bases, and the junction held 5 bases outside the gene matches. The CDR3 loop spans 12 amino acids. CDR3 region: CATRGRDNEQFF. The CDR3 coding sequence is TGTGCCACCCGGGGGAGGGACAATGAGCAGTTCTTC.

This clone was recorded a few times. The gene calls are TRBV7-9 and TRBJ2-3; no clear D gene. Germline lookup yields CDR1 SEHNR and CDR2 FQNEAQ (reference sequence). CDR3 length: 12 residues. Trimming cost V 7 bases and J 6 bases, with 11 bases left between them. Written as DNA, the CDR3 is TGTGCCAGCACTCGAGAGAGGGATACGCAGTATTTT. Protein: CASTRERDTQYF.

The V call is TRBV5-6, the J call TRBJ1-5, with 8 bases aligning to TRBD1. Germline V gives CDR1 SGHDT, CDR2 YYEEEE. V trimming: 4 bases; J trimming: 6 bases; junction bases outside the gene matches: 6. The CDR3 totals 14 residues. CDR3: CASSTGQDLQPQHF. In DNA, the CDR3 is TGTGCCAGCAGCACGGGACAGGACCTTCAGCCCCAGCATTTT.

V is TRBV5-1 and J is TRBJ2-3; TRBD1 matches at 8 bases. The CDR3 length is 16 residues. The germline gives CDR1 SGHRS, CDR2 YFSETQ. V gave up 4 bases and J gave up 1 base; unmatched junction bases: 8. This chain's CDR3 is CASSPNSDRGTDTQYF. In DNA, the CDR3 is TGCGCCAGCAGCCCGAACTCGGACAGGGGCACAGATACGCAGTATTTT.

The V gene is TRBV11-1, the J gene TRBJ1-6, with D possibly matching TRBD1 (5 bases). There are 14 residues in the CDR3. The V end lost 6 bases, the J end lost 9 bases, and 15 bases lay between the germline ends. Germline CDR1 SGHAT, CDR2 FQDESV (reference sequence). CDR3 sequence reads: CASSQPGGISPLHF. For the CDR3, the DNA is TGTGCCAGCAGTCAACCTGGGGGGATTTCACCCCTCCACTTT.